The TCR beta chain described here comes from a study of blood T cell repertoires in COVID-19. Overall study: COVID-19 samples from acute and convalescent phases originated in the United States, Italy and Spain.

Repertoires were generated with immunoSEQ multiplex PCR, while TCRdb's copy carries only in-frame clones and drops some. The sample has 100,000 to 150,000 clones, around 90% seen once. This TCR came from a man in his forties or fifties with COVID-19, enrolled during active disease. The sequenced sample consisted of peripheral blood.

In DNA, the CDR3 is TGCAGCGGCGGCGGGGGAATTAATGAAAAACTGTTTTTT. Its translation is CSGGGGINEKLFF. The chain is built from TRBV29-1 and TRBJ1-4; D is possibly TRBD1 (5 bases). CDR3 length: 13 residues. Per germline, CDR1 SQVTM and CDR2 ANQGSEA. V was trimmed by 7 bases and J by 4 bases, leaving 13 bases between them. The full variable domain, completed using reference TRBV29-1 and TRBJ1-4, is SAVISQKPSRDICQRGTSLTIQCQVDSQVTMMFWYRQQPGQSLTLIATANQGSEATYESGFVIDKFPISRPNLTFSTLTVSNMSPEDSSIYLCSGGGGINEKLFFGSGTQLSVL.